This TCR beta chain was found in a study of tumor and adjacent non-tumor tissue in lung cancer. Study context: The cohort had around twelve adenocarcinoma, a couple of squamous cell and 1 small cell patients. On average, productive TCRbeta reads reached 4 million to 4.5 million per sample.

Whole-study findings and limits: Tumor TCR diversity, when higher, was linked to shorter survival.

Concerning this clonotype itself: The antigen remains undetermined. One junction end disagrees with the germline gene, perhaps due to a read error.

A modified ARM-PCR protocol with three rounds of nested PCR amplified TCRbeta. Each CDR3 protein gets one entry after TCRdb re-called the multiplex PCR reads with MiXCR. This sample yields some 100,000 distinct CDR3 sequences, of which 65% are seen a single time; roughly a fifth belongs to the top ten. No cell sorting was done before RNA was extracted from the tissue. More than 3 cm separated this lung sample from the edge of the tumor. The clonotype originates from a man younger than 45 with non-small cell lung cancer. Sequencing was performed on distant non-tumor lung tissue.

The chain's CDR3 is CATNDFRLDNEQLF. Here the CDR3 DNA reads TGTGCCACCAATGATTTTCGGCTTGACAATGAGCAGTTGTTC. The chain carries TRBV24-1 and TRBJ2-1; D is uncertain. Germline values: CDR1 KGHDR, CDR2 SFDVKD. The length of the CDR3 is 14 residues.